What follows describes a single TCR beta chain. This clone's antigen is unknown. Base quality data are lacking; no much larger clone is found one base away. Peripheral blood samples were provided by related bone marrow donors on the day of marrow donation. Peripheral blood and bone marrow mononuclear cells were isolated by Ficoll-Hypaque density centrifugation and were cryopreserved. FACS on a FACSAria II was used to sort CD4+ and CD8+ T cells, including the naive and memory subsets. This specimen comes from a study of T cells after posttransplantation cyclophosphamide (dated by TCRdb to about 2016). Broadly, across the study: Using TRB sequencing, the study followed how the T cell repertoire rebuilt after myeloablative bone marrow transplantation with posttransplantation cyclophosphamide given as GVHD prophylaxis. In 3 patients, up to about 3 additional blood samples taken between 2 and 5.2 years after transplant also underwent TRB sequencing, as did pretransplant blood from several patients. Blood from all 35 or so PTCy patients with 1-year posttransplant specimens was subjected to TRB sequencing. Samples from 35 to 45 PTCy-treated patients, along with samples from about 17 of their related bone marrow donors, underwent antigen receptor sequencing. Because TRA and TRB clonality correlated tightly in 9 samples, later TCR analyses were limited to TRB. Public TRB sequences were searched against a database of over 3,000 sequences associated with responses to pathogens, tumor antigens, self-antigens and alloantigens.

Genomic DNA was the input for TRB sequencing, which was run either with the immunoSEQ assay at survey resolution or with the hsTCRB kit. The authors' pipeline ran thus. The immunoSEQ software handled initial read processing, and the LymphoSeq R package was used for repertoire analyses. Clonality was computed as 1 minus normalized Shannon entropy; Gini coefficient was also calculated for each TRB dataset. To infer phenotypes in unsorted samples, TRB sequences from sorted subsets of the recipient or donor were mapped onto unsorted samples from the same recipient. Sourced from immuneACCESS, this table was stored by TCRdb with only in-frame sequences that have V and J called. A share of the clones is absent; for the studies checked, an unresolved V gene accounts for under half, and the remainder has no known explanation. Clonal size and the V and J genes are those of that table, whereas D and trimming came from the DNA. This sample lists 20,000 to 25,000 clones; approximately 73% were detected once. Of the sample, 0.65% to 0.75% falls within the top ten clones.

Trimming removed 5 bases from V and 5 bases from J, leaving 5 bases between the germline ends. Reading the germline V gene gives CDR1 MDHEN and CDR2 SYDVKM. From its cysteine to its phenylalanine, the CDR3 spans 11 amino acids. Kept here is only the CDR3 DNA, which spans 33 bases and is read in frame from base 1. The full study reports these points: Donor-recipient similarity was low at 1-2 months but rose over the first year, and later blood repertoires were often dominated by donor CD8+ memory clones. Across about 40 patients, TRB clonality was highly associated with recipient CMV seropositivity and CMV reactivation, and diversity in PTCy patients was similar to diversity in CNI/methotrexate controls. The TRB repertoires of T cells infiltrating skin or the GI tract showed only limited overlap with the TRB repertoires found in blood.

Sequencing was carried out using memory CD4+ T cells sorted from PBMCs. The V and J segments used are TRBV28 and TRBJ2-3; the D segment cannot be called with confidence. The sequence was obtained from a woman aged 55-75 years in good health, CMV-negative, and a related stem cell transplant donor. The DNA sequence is TGTGCCAGCAGTCCCGTAGATACGCAGTATTTT. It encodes CASSPVDTQYF.